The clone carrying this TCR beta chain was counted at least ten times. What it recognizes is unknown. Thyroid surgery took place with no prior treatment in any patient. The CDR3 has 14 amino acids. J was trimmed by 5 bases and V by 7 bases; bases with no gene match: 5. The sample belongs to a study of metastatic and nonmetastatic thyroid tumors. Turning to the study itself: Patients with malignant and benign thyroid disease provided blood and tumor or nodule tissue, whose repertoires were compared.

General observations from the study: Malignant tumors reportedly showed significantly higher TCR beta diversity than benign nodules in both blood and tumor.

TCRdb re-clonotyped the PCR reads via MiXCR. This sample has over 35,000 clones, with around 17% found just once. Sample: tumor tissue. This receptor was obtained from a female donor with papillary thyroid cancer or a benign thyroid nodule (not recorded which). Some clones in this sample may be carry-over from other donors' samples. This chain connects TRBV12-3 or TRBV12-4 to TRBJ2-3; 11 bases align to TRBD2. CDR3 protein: CASTRGLAGDTQYF. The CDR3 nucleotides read TGTGCCAGCACCCGAGGACTAGCGGGAGATACGCAGTATTTT.